This TCR beta chain was profiled in a study of blood T cell repertoires in COVID-19. Study details: Both acute and convalescent COVID-19 samples were obtained from the United States, Italy and Spain. Sources were T cells, B-cell-depleted T cells, or PBMCs; the material itself was cDNA or gDNA.

The table came from immunoSEQ multiplex PCR; TCRdb's copy has only in-frame clones and leaves some out. In the table there are some 300,000 clones, 87% of which are singletons. This clone was observed once. Germline V lookup: CDR1 MDHEN, CDR2 SYDVKM. This CDR3 has 14 residues. Trimming removed 6 bases from V and 7 bases from J; junction bases left unmatched: 11. The chain joins TRBV28 to TRBJ2-5, with 7 bases fitting TRBD1. The TCR sequence derives from a young man with active or convalescent COVID-19. What was sequenced was peripheral blood. CDR3 bases: TGTGCCAGCAGCCCCGGACAGGAATGGGCGACCCAGTACTTC. This codes for CASSPGQEWATQYF.